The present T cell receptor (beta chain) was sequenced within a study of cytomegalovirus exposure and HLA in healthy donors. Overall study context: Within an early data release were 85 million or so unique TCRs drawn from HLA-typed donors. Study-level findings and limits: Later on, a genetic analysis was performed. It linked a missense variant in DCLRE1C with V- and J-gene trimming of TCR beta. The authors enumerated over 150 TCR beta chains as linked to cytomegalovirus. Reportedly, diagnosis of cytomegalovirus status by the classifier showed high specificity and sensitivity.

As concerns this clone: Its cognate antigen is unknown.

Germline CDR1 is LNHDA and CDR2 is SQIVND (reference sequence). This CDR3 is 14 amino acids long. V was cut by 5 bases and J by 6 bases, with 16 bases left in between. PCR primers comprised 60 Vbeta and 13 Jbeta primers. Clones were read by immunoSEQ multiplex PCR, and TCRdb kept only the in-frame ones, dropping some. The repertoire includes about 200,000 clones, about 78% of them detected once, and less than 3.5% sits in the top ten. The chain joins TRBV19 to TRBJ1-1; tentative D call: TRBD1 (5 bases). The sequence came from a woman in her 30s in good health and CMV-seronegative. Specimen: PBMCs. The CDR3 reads CASSALGGSAEAFF. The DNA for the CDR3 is TGTGCCAGTAGTGCCCTCGGGGGATCAGCTGAAGCTTTCTTT.